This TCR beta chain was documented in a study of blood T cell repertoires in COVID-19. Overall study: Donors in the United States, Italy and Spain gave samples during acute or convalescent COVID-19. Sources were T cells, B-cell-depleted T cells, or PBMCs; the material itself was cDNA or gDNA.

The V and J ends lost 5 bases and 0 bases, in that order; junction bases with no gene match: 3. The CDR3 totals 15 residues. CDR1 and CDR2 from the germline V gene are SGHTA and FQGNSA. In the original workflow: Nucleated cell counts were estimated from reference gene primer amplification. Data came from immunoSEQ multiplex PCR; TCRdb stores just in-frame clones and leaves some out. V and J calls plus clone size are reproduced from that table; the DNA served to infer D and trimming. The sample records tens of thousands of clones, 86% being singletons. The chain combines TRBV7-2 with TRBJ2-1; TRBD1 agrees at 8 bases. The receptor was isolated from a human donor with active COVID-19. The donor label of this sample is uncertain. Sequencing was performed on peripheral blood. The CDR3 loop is CASSRDRSSYNEQFF. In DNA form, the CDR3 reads TGTGCCAGCAGCCGGGACAGGAGCTCCTACAATGAGCAGTTCTTC.